This TCR beta chain is drawn from a study of blood T cell repertoires in COVID-19. In the study overall: Sources were T cells, B-cell-depleted T cells, or PBMCs; the material itself was cDNA or gDNA.

Profiling relied on immunoSEQ multiplex PCR, and the TCRdb table lists in-frame clones only, not all of them. The table includes 110,000 or so clones, more than 70% detected once. Germline CDR1 is LGHDT and CDR2 is YNNKEL (reference sequence). Trimming removed 4 bases at V and 2 bases at J, with 12 bases between. The CDR3 sequence is 15 residues long. The sample was peripheral blood. The sequence came from a woman aged 60-75 years with COVID-19, enrolled during active disease. The chain links TRBV3-1 (or the pseudogene TRBV3-2) to TRBJ1-5, with unresolved D. The DNA for the CDR3 is TGTGCCAGCAGCCTAAGCGGGAGCGGCAATCAGCCCCAGCATTTT. Amino acids: CASSLSGSGNQPQHF.